This T cell receptor beta chain was identified during a study of T cells in Graves' hyperthyroidism and ophthalmopathy. Trimming cost V 4 bases and J 0 bases, with 9 bases left between them. The CDR3 extends over 13 amino acids. The germline gives CDR1 SQVTM, CDR2 ANQGSEA. The investigators amplified TCR beta CDR3 regions from RNA transcripts. The study used the HTBI primer set for a first-round RT-PCR of the TCR CDR3. TCRdb independently ran MiXCR on the multiplex PCR reads; one entry per CDR3 protein. Among fewer than 400,000 distinct CDR3 sequences listed, roughly 17% were seen once. This clonotype was seen ten or more times. Patients aged 18 to 65 had newly diagnosed hyperthyroidism that had lasted under 2 months.

V is TRBV29-1 and J is TRBJ1-1; no clear D gene. The sequencing input was blood. This clonotype was sampled from a man aged 30 to 39 with Graves' hyperthyroidism. The CDR3 region has the DNA TGCAGCGTTGTTTCACACTTGAACACTGAAGCTTTCTTT. Residues: CSVVSHLNTEAFF. Variable domain in full (rest from reference TRBV29-1 and TRBJ1-1): SAVISQKPSRDICQRGTSLTIQCQVDSQVTMMFWYRQQPGQSLTLIATANQGSEATYESGFVIDKFPISRPNLTFSTLTVSNMSPEDSSIYLCSVVSHLNTEAFFGQGTRLTVV.